Presented here are 6 T cell receptor beta chains from one specimen sequenced in a study of patients and donors after allogeneic stem cell transplantation. TCRdb processed the RT-PCR reads anew with MiXCR; each CDR3 protein has one entry. The repertoire holds about 960,000 distinct CDR3 sequences, with approximately 19% as singletons. Sequenced sample: blood, either unsorted or a sorted T cell fraction (not recorded which). These receptors were collected from a human donor who was either an allogeneic HSCT recipient or a stem cell or donor lymphocyte infusion donor (not recorded which). It is not recorded whose cells these are; they may come from a transplant donor.

This chain joins TRBV20-1 and TRBJ1-2, with unresolved D. V dropped 7 bases and J dropped 7 bases, with 19 bases sitting between them. There are 13 residues in the CDR3. Looked up from germline, CDR1 is DFQATT and CDR2 is SNEGSKA (reference sequence). The CDR3 DNA sequence: TGCAGTGTTCTCGACCAAACTTCGTCTGGCTACACCTTC. It yields the protein CSVLDQTSSGYTF.

Here the CDR3 reads CASSLALGGVGQPQHF. DNA for the CDR3: TGTGCCAGCAGTTTAGCGCTGGGGGGCGTAGGTCAGCCCCAGCATTTT. This chain uses TRBV12-3 or TRBV12-4 with TRBJ1-5; the D gene is possibly TRBD1 (6 bases). This CDR3 has 16 residues. The germline V and J ends were trimmed by 0 bases and 6 bases, with 15 bases remaining between them.

The rearrangement links TRBV10-3 to TRBJ2-5; 14 bases match TRBD2. V shed 2 bases and J 2 bases; nucleotides not matched to a gene: 1. Germline V gene lookup returns CDR1 ENHRY and CDR2 SYGVKD. The CDR3 is 16 amino acids. The CDR3, as DNA: TGTGCCATCAGTGAGGGACTAGCGGGAGGACAAGAGACCCAGTACTTC. Translated: CAISEGLAGGQETQYF.

This clonotype occurred a few times. The chain uses TRBV27 and TRBJ2-7; D might be TRBD1 (6 bases). The CDR3 extends over 14 amino acids. CDR1 and CDR2 from the germline V gene are MNHEY and SMNVEV (reference sequence). V was clipped by 4 bases and J by 2 bases, with 12 bases between them. For the CDR3, the DNA is TGTGCCAGCAGTTCCGGGGACATCACCTACGAGCAGTACTTC. Translation gives CASSSGDITYEQYF.

Of note for this clonotype: Sequence at one end of the junction differs from germline and may be a read error. This chain links TRBV24-1 with TRBJ2-1; D is uncertain. Germline CDR1 and CDR2: KGHDR and SFDVKD. This CDR3 is 15 amino acids long. DNA for the CDR3: TGTGCCACCAATGATCAGTTTAGCTCCTACAATGAGCAGTTCTTC. Its translation is CATNDQFSSYNEQFF.

This clonotype was recorded a few times. V is TRBV12-3 or TRBV12-4 and J is TRBJ2-7; unclear D gene. The CDR3 is 13 residues long. The V gene lost 3 bases and the J gene lost 6 bases, with 12 bases spanning the gap. The CDR3 bases are TGTGCCAGCAGTTTGGGAAGGGCAGGCGAGCAGTACTTC. It yields the protein CASSLGRAGEQYF.